This T cell receptor (beta chain) was captured in a study of T cells after yellow fever vaccination. V shed 7 bases, J shed 4 bases, and the junction held 8 bases outside the gene matches. The V gene's germline CDR1 is MDHEN and CDR2 SYDVKM. This CDR3 has 14 amino acids. TCRdb fed the 5' RACE reads into MiXCR, producing one record per CDR3 protein. Of almost 600,000 distinct CDR3 sequences in the sample, 13% are singletons; the top ten hold roughly 13%. This clonotype was observed a few times. The receptor comes from a man aged 25-45 years who received the YFV17D yellow fever vaccine. The rearrangement joins TRBV28 to TRBJ2-3, with TRBD1 identical over 7 bases. This specimen was PBMCs, taken on the day of the yellow fever booster vaccination. The CDR3 spells CASIRQGEADTQYF. CDR3 bases: TGTGCCAGCATAAGACAGGGAGAGGCAGATACGCAGTATTTT.